This TCR beta chain is from a study of cytomegalovirus exposure and HLA in healthy donors (dated by TCRdb to the late 2010s). The study in broad terms: In an earlier analysis of 587 of the donors, approximately 300 Gb of sequence data and approximately 120 million unique TCR beta sequences from approximately 180 million T cells were reported. In an earlier analysis of about 590 of the donors, high-throughput TCR beta sequencing was used to judge whether each TCR beta V gene segment behaved as functional or pseudogenic. In addition to the first cohort of around 670 subjects, a separate validation cohort of approximately 110 different subjects was used. An early release that covered roughly 600 HLA-typed donors contained about 290 gigabases of sequencing data and 65 million to 100 million unique TCR sequences. Alongside the repertoire data, information on donor age, sex, ethnicity and CMV serostatus was compiled. Genome-wide SNP genotypes for about 65% of the roughly 670 donors were used in a later genetic analysis, which treated that subset as a discovery cohort. A later analysis re-examined previously published TCR beta repertoires from roughly 720 donors and added high-resolution HLA genotyping to investigate patterns of TCR occurrence. All discovery cohort repertoires had been generated on a single sequencing platform. To predict cytomegalovirus infection status, the study brought together high-throughput TCR immunosequencing, statistical association of individual TCRs with disease status, and machine learning. Rather than drawing on any new phenotypic data, the later analysis identified candidate immune exposures from TCR beta sequences and the way those sequences occurred across donors. The study used immunosequencing to profile the T cell repertoires of approximately 630 subjects and linked those repertoires to cytomegalovirus serostatus. Four or five DR-DQ haplotypes were treated as single units for association and clustering because of strong linkage in the cohort. Both class I and class II loci were covered by HLA typing, at four-digit resolution. The genetic ancestry cluster associated with self-reported Caucasian donors included about 81% of the approximately 400 genotyped donors. Typing coverage differed by locus: A, B, C, DRB1 and DQB1 were typed in about 620-640 donors, DQA1 in about 500, DPA1 in roughly 590, and DPB1 in 400 to 480. The study aimed to test whether cataloging public T cell receptors could reveal signatures of past pathogen exposure. Among roughly 400 genotyped donors of the cohort, an average of roughly 240,000 unique TCR beta nucleotide sequences were sequenced per donor, roughly a sixth of them non-productive.

Points on this clone: What antigen it recognizes has not been identified. The input lacks base qualities; no much larger clone sits a single base away.

The library came from the immunoSEQ multiplex PCR assay. For the multiplex PCR, a mixture combining 60 forward primers for TCR Vbeta segments and 13 reverse primers for TCR Jbeta segments was used. Amplification of the CDR3 region of rearranged TCR beta genes was performed with a multiplex PCR assay on genomic DNA. The Illumina HiSeq System was used to sequence the amplified TCR beta libraries as 87-base-pair reads. The source study handled its data this way. A later analysis counted about 80 million unique TCR beta chains across the 700 or so repertoires, and some 12 million of these chains were shared by at least two donors. To remove PCR and sequencing errors, raw reads were error-corrected and collapsed into unique sequences using a nearest-neighbor algorithm that merged closely related sequences. Alignment of CDR3 sequences to IMGT reference sequences was used to assign V, D and J gene segments. Each retained sequence needed at least a six-nucleotide match to both a V gene segment and a J gene segment. A rearrangement counted as productive if the CDR3 had no stop codons and remained in frame with V and J, and every other rearrangement counted as non-productive. CDR3 was defined by IMGT convention, running from the second conserved V-encoded cysteine to the conserved J-encoded phenylalanine. The earlier analysis of 550 to 650 of the donors excluded any sequence lacking an unambiguous match to a single V gene segment. In an earlier analysis of several hundred of the donors, V segments were called functional above 56.7% productive rearrangements and were called segregating when the between-donor standard deviation exceeded 5%. To diagnose cytomegalovirus status from the catalog of TCR beta chain sequences, a statistical classification framework was built. In a later analysis, V and J genes were assigned by comparing TCR nucleotide sequences against IMGT/GENE-DB human TR gene sequences. Using the TCRdist pipeline, a later analysis assigned CDR3 sequences along with most-parsimonious VDJ recombination scenarios. A later analysis defined each TCR beta chain by its CDR3 amino acid sequence plus V-gene family, and excluded reads lacking a unique V-gene family. As a way to deal with suspected cross-contamination and a sequencing artifact, a later analysis dropped over 550 nucleotide sequences that were highly shared and had low generation probability. A later analysis calculated a clonal expansion index for each public chain from normalized within-repertoire ranks of inferred template counts. In a later analysis, generation probabilities were computed with a VDJ recombination model fitted to out-of-frame rearrangements, and the resulting probabilities were checked against IGoR. A later analysis scored TCR-TCR, TCR-HLA and TCR-CMV co-occurrence with hypergeometric tests, applying a repertoire-size bias correction to TCR pairs. False discovery rates were estimated in a later analysis by permuting HLA or CMV assignments 20 times. In a later analysis, co-occurring TCRs were grouped with DBSCAN, and TCRdist sequence similarity was added when clustering was performed within HLA-allele-positive subsets. For co-occurrence clustering, repertoires with fewer than 30,000 or more than 120,000 public chains were excluded, along with a handful of repertoires with anomalous nucleotide sharing. Imported from immuneACCESS, the table was reduced by TCRdb to in-frame sequences with V and J called. These copies leave out some clones; in studies compared against another copy, an unresolved V gene accounts for under half, and the cause of the remainder is not known. V, J and clone size derive from that table, while D and trimming were established from the DNA sequence. Within this sample are about 150,000 clones, with 80% to 90% of them counted one time only. Of the sample, roughly 2.3% falls within the top ten clones.

The cohort was made up of under 800 healthy bone marrow donors. At the time of sampling, all cohort members were nominally healthy, though unrecorded immune exposures were likely present. The donor was CMV seronegative and belonged to the group of several hundred seronegative cohort members. A peripheral blood sample was collected from each donor, and TCR beta sequencing was performed on peripheral blood mononuclear cells. Genomic DNA was extracted from the blood cell samples with the Qiagen DNeasy Blood Extraction Kit. Overall results and qualifications from the work: In both the original and validation cohorts, the classifier was reported to diagnose cytomegalovirus status with high specificity and sensitivity. The authors suggested that the approach could potentially be extended to other disease states and immunological phenotypes. Seventeen rarely observed V segments, including chromosome 9 orphons, were excluded from the earlier analysis of a few hundred of the donors because counts were too low. Most CMV-associated TCR beta chains appeared to be HLA-restricted in a later analysis, and the HLA associations seemed to be driven largely by CMV exposure. An association between a missense DCLRE1C variant and V-gene and J-gene trimming of TCR beta chains was found in a later genetic analysis and replicated in an independent cohort. Only TCR beta chains were sequenced in this cohort, and the absence of alpha or paired-chain data limited detectable features. While some public TCRs were present in many individuals, most TCR sequences turned up only very rarely across donors. Specific HLA alleles were associated with more than 15,000 TCR beta sequences at a false discovery rate of 0.05 in a later analysis. When HLA alleles, especially DR and DQ, strongly co-occurred, TCR associations were difficult to assign to individual alleles. The only immune exposure information available for the cohort was CMV serostatus. Several of the top co-occurrence clusters appeared to be linked to parvovirus B19, influenza, CMV and Epstein-Barr virus, according to a later analysis. According to a later genetic analysis, donors in an Asian-associated ancestry cluster had fewer N-insertions in productive TCRs than the approximately 610-donor mean. A total of about 150 TCR beta chains were listed by the study as associated with cytomegalovirus. In vitro tests confirmed that a few of the cytomegalovirus-associated TCR beta chains recognize cytomegalovirus antigens. Presence/absence analyses assumed roughly uniform sequencing depth across donors, an assumption that may not hold. In a later analysis, TCR association rates were found to vary across HLA loci, with the most associated TCRs seen for DRB1 alleles and the fewest for HLA-C alleles. Some IMGT-functional V segments, including TRBV6-2 and TRBV6-3, could not be distinguished by the 87-base-pair reads and were therefore excluded. HLA typing was unavailable for some donors at each locus, so association tests used only the typed subset. Correlated functional status among segregating V segments might be attributable to linkage disequilibrium, but an unknown experimental factor could not be ruled out. A further reported finding was that TCR beta sequences accurately predicted the HLA-A and HLA-B alleles for most subjects in the first cohort. A cluster of highly shared sequence variants was judged likely to represent a technical artifact of the sequencing pipeline. In a later analysis, HLA-associated TCR beta chains showed more clonal expansion and lower generation probabilities than non-associated chains that were equally common. In an earlier analysis of around 600 of the donors, most TCR beta V segments appeared in productive rearrangements about 87% or about 30% of the time, broadly matching IMGT annotations.

The germline V end is reduced by 7 bases and the J end by 2 bases; junction bases left unmatched: 3. Including cysteine and phenylalanine, the CDR3 has 15 amino acids. The retained sequence is limited to the CDR3, 45 bases, with the frame set at the first base. CDR1 and CDR2 (SGHRS, YFSETQ) derive from the germline V gene. The V and J segments used are TRBV5-1 and TRBJ2-3; TRBD2 matches 14 bases in the middle. Material: PBMCs. The sequence was collected from a woman between 18 and 29 years old in good health and CMV-seronegative. The DNA is as follows: TGCGCCAGCGGACTAGCGGGAGGCCACACAGATACGCAGTATTTT. The resulting protein is CASGLAGGHTDTQYF.